One and the same sample provided the 16 T cell receptor beta chains below, sequenced in a study of shared clonotypes between healthy human individuals. This table comes from immunoSEQ multiplex PCR, and its TCRdb copy is limited to in-frame clones, with some not included. The table has fewer than 850,000 clones, roughly 87% seen once; the top ten hold 34%. Sequenced input: memory CD8+ T cells from PBMCs. Stated subset: CD45RO+ cells pooled with CCR7-negative TemRA cells. These receptors all come from a man younger than 35 in good health. Some clones in this sample may be carry-over from other donors' samples.

A word on this clone: A much more abundant neighbour one base away suggests this may be a read error. The sample carries other DNA sequences with the same CDR3. This chain connects TRBV2 to TRBJ1-1; possible D gene TRBD1, 5 bases. In germline, CDR1 is SNHLY, CDR2 FYNNEI. This CDR3 has 13 residues. Trimming stripped 3 bases from V and 0 bases from J, with 5 bases between. The CDR3 loop is CASSDRVNTEAFF. DNA of the CDR3: TGTGCCAGCAGTGACAGGGTGAACACTGAAGCTTTCTTT.

The V and J genes are TRBV9 and TRBJ2-7, with 8 nucleotides matching TRBD2. The V gene end was trimmed by 3 bases and the J gene end by 4 bases; junction bases not matched to a gene: 9. Germline CDR1 reads SGDLS; CDR2 reads YYNGEE. CDR3 size: 15 residues. The chain's CDR3 is CASSGSGSSPYEQYF. The CDR3 nucleotides are TGTGCCAGCAGCGGAAGCGGGAGTTCCCCGTACGAGCAGTACTTC.

This clone appeared a single time. This chain connects TRBV19 to TRBJ2-7; D gene unclear. Germline assignment: CDR1 LNHDA and CDR2 SQIVND (reference sequence). The CDR3 has 13 residues. The V end lost 3 bases, the J end lost 6 bases, and 12 bases lay between the germline ends. CDR3 amino acids: CASSIVGKLEQYF. The DNA of the CDR3 is TGTGCCAGTAGTATCGTTGGGAAACTCGAGCAGTACTTC.

The chain is built from TRBV2 and TRBJ1-4, with D perhaps matching TRBD1 (6 bases). This CDR3 spans 17 amino acids. Germline CDR1 is SNHLY and CDR2 is FYNNEI. V shed 0 bases and J shed 7 bases, with 18 bases lying between them. The CDR3 here is CASSEALPGTSFEKLFF. CDR3 nucleotides: TGTGCCAGCAGTGAAGCCCTCCCCGGGACATCTTTTGAAAAACTGTTTTTT.

This clone was counted only a few times. The chain employs TRBV13 and TRBJ1-1; perhaps TRBD1 as D (5 bases). V lost 11 bases to trimming and J lost 4 bases, with 8 bases between them. Germline lookup yields CDR1 PRHDT and CDR2 FYEKMQ (reference sequence). The CDR3 covers 10 residues. CDR3 loop: CAGASTEAFF. CDR3 DNA sequence: TGTGCCGGGGCGTCCACTGAAGCTTTCTTT.

The J gene is TRBJ2-6, the V gene TRBV4-3, with no clear D. The V end lost 0 bases, the J end lost 0 bases, and 9 bases lay between the germline ends. Germline V gene data show CDR1 as LGHNA and CDR2 as YSLEER. The CDR3 spans 17 residues. The CDR3 region is CASSQELVLSGANVLTF. DNA of the CDR3: TGCGCCAGCAGCCAAGAGCTTGTCCTCTCTGGGGCCAACGTCCTGACTTTC.

The chain couples TRBV7-9 to TRBJ2-1; tentatively, D is TRBD1 or TRBD2 (5 bases each). This CDR3 is built from 15 residues. From germline, CDR1 is SEHNR and CDR2 FQNEAQ (reference sequence). Trimming took off 5 bases at V and 6 bases at J, with 17 bases between the two ends. CDR3 sequence reads: CASSPGPGTLNEQFF. Written as DNA, the CDR3 is TGTGCCAGCAGCCCAGGGCCGGGGACCCTCAATGAGCAGTTCTTC. Full variable domain (missing parts from reference TRBV7-9 and TRBJ2-1): DTGVSQNPRHKITKRGQNVTFRCDPISEHNRLYWYRQTLGQGPEFLTYFQNEAQLEKSRLLSDRFSAERPKGSFSTLEIQRTEQGDSAMYLCASSPGPGTLNEQFFGPGTRLTVL.

The chain carries TRBV6-1 and TRBJ2-6; D call uncertain. CDR1 is MNHNS, CDR2 SASEGT, per germline. The V and J ends lost 3 bases and 2 bases respectively, with 8 bases between them. CDR3 length: 15 amino acids. The CDR3 region has the DNA TGTGCCAGCAGTGATTCAGGTACTGGGGCCAACGTCCTGACTTTC. Residues: CASSDSGTGANVLTF.

Only a few counts were recorded for this clone. CDR3 sequence reads: CASSPRSGEKLFF. CDR3 coding DNA: TGTGCCAGCAGTCCACGGTCGGGGGAAAAACTGTTTTTT. This chain uses TRBV27 with TRBJ1-4; D unresolved. The V end lost 5 bases, the J end lost 8 bases, and 12 bases lay between the germline ends. This CDR3 is 13 amino acids long. Germline V lookup: CDR1 MNHEY, CDR2 SMNVEV (reference sequence).

The J gene is TRBJ2-7, the V gene TRBV7-9; D is perhaps TRBD1 (6 bases). V gave up 5 bases and J gave up 6 bases, with 14 bases separating them. From germline, CDR1 is SEHNR and CDR2 FQNEAQ (reference sequence). This CDR3 contains 13 residues. The CDR3 nucleotides are TGTGCCAGCAGCCCCCCGACAGGTCTCGAGCAGTACTTC. Protein product: CASSPPTGLEQYF.

V gene TRBV5-1 combines with J gene TRBJ2-1; D gene ambiguous. Germline values: CDR1 SGHRS, CDR2 YFSETQ. Trimming removed 3 bases from V and 0 bases from J, with 13 bases in between. This CDR3 contains 16 residues. CDR3 protein: CASSSSTPSSYNEQFF. CDR3 in DNA: TGCGCCAGCAGCTCATCCACCCCGAGCTCCTACAATGAGCAGTTCTTC.

V gene TRBV28 combines with J gene TRBJ2-1, with D unresolved. Trimming shortened V by 2 bases and J by 6 bases, and 5 bases separated the two germline ends. The CDR3 is 12 residues long. Germline CDR1 MDHEN, CDR2 SYDVKM. Written as DNA, the CDR3 is TGTGCCAGCAGTTTAATGAGCAATGAGCAGTTCTTC. This gives the protein CASSLMSNEQFF.

CDR3 loop: CASSFSRDEQYF. The DNA for the CDR3 is TGCGCCAGCAGCTTCTCTAGGGACGAGCAGTACTTC. The chain recombines TRBV5-1 with TRBJ2-7; D not certain. V was trimmed by 2 bases and J by 5 bases, leaving 8 bases between them. This CDR3 is built from 12 residues. In germline, CDR1 is SGHRS, CDR2 YFSETQ.

The CDR3 coding sequence is TGTGCCATCAGTGGCACCGGGGAGCTGTTTTTT. Translating gives CAISGTGELFF. The V call is TRBV10-3, the J call TRBJ2-2; D call uncertain. Trimming pared 4 bases from V and 4 bases from J, leaving 1 base between. Germline CDR1 is ENHRY and CDR2 is SYGVKD. The CDR3 covers 11 residues.

The sample holds one count of this clone. This chain connects TRBV5-4 to TRBJ2-3; 9 bases line up with TRBD2. The germline V gene encodes CDR1 SGHNT and CDR2 YYREEE (reference sequence). V shed 7 bases, J shed 5 bases, and the junction held 11 bases outside the gene matches. The CDR3 has 15 residues. CDR3 region: CASHLRGGLGDTQYF. DNA for the CDR3: TGTGCCAGCCATTTGCGGGGGGGGCTTGGAGATACGCAGTATTTT.

The chain uses TRBV5-1 and TRBJ1-1; unclear D gene. This CDR3 has 11 amino acids. CDR1 and CDR2 from the germline V gene are SGHRS and YFSETQ. V was pared by 6 bases and J by 5 bases, with 8 bases between. CDR3 protein: CASIGWTEAFF. CDR3 DNA sequence: TGCGCCAGCATCGGATGGACTGAAGCTTTCTTT.